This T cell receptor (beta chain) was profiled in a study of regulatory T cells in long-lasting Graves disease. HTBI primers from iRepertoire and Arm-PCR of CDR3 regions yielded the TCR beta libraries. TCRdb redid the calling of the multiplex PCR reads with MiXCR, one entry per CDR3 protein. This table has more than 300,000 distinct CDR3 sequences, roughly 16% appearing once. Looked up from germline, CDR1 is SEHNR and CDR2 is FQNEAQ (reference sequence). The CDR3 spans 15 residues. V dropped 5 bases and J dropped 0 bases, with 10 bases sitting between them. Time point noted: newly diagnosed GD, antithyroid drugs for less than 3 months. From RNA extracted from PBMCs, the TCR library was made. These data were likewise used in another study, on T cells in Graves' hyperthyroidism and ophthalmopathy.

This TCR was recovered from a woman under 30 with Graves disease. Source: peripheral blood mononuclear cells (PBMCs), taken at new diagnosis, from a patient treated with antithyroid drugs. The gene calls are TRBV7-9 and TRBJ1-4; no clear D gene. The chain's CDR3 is CASSQLGATNEKLFF. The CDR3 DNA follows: TGTGCCAGCAGCCAACTCGGAGCAACTAATGAAAAACTGTTTTTT. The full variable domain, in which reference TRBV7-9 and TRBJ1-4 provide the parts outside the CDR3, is DTGVSQNPRHKITKRGQNVTFRCDPISEHNRLYWYRQTLGQGPEFLTYFQNEAQLEKSRLLSDRFSAERPKGSFSTLEIQRTEQGDSAMYLCASSQLGATNEKLFFGSGTQLSVL.